This TCR beta chain was identified during a study of metastatic and nonmetastatic thyroid tumors. Overall study: It was across blood and tumor or nodule tissue from malignant and benign thyroid patients that repertoires were compared. Overall study findings and caveats: Malignant thyroid tumors reportedly exceeded benign nodules significantly in TCR beta diversity, with the difference appearing in blood and tumor.

Until they underwent thyroid surgery, no patient had received any treatment. CDR3 length: 13 residues. Per the germline V gene, CDR1 is MNHNS and CDR2 is SASEGT. The V and J ends lost 11 bases and 4 bases, in that order; junction bases with no gene match: 7. This clone was found a few times. The antigen is not known. Original processing methods: The study's classifier, a distant-metastasis tool for papillary thyroid cancer, was built using CDR3 differences across clinicopathological groups. TCRdb re-called the PCR reads with MiXCR. The V and J calls and clone size are TCRdb's, not the authors'. The sample lists about 43,000 clones, roughly a quarter seen once, with roughly 15% in the top ten.

Sequencing was done on a sample of tumor tissue. The sequence derives from a female donor with papillary thyroid cancer or a benign thyroid nodule (not recorded which). Some clones in this sample may be carry-over from other donors' samples. The chain joins TRBV6-1 to TRBJ2-7, with 11 positions matching TRBD2. The CDR3 loop reads CAVGTSGIYEQYF. DNA for the CDR3: TGTGCCGTCGGGACTAGCGGTATTTACGAGCAGTACTTC.